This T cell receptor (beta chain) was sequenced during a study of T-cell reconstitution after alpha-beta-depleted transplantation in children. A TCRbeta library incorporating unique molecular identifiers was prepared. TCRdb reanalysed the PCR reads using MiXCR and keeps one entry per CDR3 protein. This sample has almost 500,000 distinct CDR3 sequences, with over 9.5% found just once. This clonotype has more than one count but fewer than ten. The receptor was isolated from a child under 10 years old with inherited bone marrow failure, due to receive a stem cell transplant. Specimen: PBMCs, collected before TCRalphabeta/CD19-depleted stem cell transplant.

The CDR3 DNA reads as TGTGCCAGCAGACGAAGTGCGGGACAGGGGCCTCTTACCTACGAGCAGTACTTC. Translation gives CASRRSAGQGPLTYEQYF. The chain joins TRBV12-3 or TRBV12-4 to TRBJ2-7; 10 nucleotides align to TRBD1. J gave up 2 bases and V 6 bases, and 16 bases lay outside the gene matches. This CDR3 region has 18 residues.